Sequencing of this T cell receptor (beta chain) was carried out in a study of T cells after yellow fever vaccination. Notes on the study in general: Clones that expanded after primary vaccination mostly reappeared after the booster (just under 98% CD4, roughly 87% CD8). Abundant clonotypes (contaminants from the bulk population) could be present in FACS-sorted repertoires. A secondary response was less intense yet reached its peak sooner, at day 5 versus 15.

The sample holds a few counts of this clonotype. The target antigen is unknown. The CDR3 sequence is 13 residues long. Germline V gene data show CDR1 as SQVTM and CDR2 as ANQGSEA. V shed 7 bases and J shed 9 bases, with 19 bases lying between them. 5'RACE template switching produced TCR cDNA carrying a universal primer site and UMIs. TCRdb independently ran MiXCR on the 5' RACE reads; one entry per CDR3 protein. The repertoire includes approximately 300,000 distinct CDR3 sequences, roughly 7% of them detected once, and roughly a sixth sits in the top ten. The sequenced sample was PBMCs, obtained more than 35 days after the first yellow fever vaccination. The TCR was taken from a man aged 18 to 30 who received the YFV17D yellow fever vaccine. This chain links TRBV29-1 with TRBJ2-1, with D perhaps TRBD1 (6 bases). The CDR3 DNA reads as TGCAGCGCAGCAGGTGTTTTACAGGGTGAGCAGTTCTTC. This codes for CSAAGVLQGEQFF.